Listed below are T cell receptor beta chains from one sample, sequenced in a study of T cells in Graves' hyperthyroidism and ophthalmopathy. A single record per CDR3 protein comes from TCRdb applying MiXCR to the multiplex PCR reads. The sample yields over 500,000 distinct CDR3 sequences, about 14% seen once. Sequencing was done on a sample of blood. The receptors were gathered from a woman in her forties with Graves' hyperthyroidism. Each CDR3 is given with its conserved first and last residue. The D gene is left open where the match is weak. The size of a clone is reported for some rows only, either as once, few or many, or as a class for expanded clones.

d_call	clone_size	v_call	j_call	cdr3_nt	cdr3_aa
TRBD1	few	TRBV19	TRBJ2-5	TGTGCCAGTAGTATGGGACAGGGCCAAGAGACCCAGTACTTC	CASSMGQGQETQYF
.	many	TRBV18	TRBJ1-1	TGTGCCAGCTCACCTATAGTTAACACTGAAGCTTTCTTT	CASSPIVNTEAFF
.	few	TRBV12-3/TRBV12-4	TRBJ2-3	TGTGCCAGCAGTTTTGGGGCTACCTTCACAGATACGCAGTATTTT	CASSFGATFTDTQYF
.	.	TRBV5-1	TRBJ2-2	TGCGCCAGCAGCCAAGTTTCATTGGGCACCGGGGAGCTGTTTTTT	CASSQVSLGTGELFF
.	many	TRBV7-2	TRBJ2-2	TGTGCCAGCAGCTTACTCGGGATTGGAGTGAACACCGGGGAGCTGTTTTTT	CASSLLGIGVNTGELFF
.	many	TRBV5-1	TRBJ1-6	TGCGCCAGCAGCTTCGGGCAGGCGGAATCACCCCTCCACTTT	CASSFGQAESPLHF
.	few	TRBV28	TRBJ1-6	TGTGCCAGCAGTATCCCTGCGAGCAATTCACCCCTCCACTTT	CASSIPASNSPLHF
TRBD1	many	TRBV28	TRBJ1-2	TGTGCCAGCAGTTCCTTGACAGGGCAAGGCTACACCTTC	CASSSLTGQGYTF
.	.	TRBV27	TRBJ2-7	TGTGCCAGCAGTTTGGAGGGATTGGACTCCTACGAGCAGTACTTC	CASSLEGLDSYEQYF
TRBD1	few	TRBV5-1	TRBJ2-7	TGCGCCAGCAGCTCGTTGGGTGGGGACAGGGAACACGAGCAGTACTTC	CASSSLGGDREHEQYF
.	many	TRBV28	TRBJ2-7	TGTGCCAGCAGTTTTGGTGGGGGCGGTTACTCCTACGAGCAGTACTTC	CASSFGGGGYSYEQYF
.	many	TRBV10-3	TRBJ2-7	TGTGCCATCAGTGAGGTTCGGATTACCTACGAGCAGTACTTC	CAISEVRITYEQYF
.	few	TRBV7-2	TRBJ2-3	TGTGCCAGCAGCTTAGCGCTGCAGTATAGGACAGATACGCAGTATTTT	CASSLALQYRTDTQYF
.	.	TRBV6-5	TRBJ1-5	TGTGCCAGCAGTTCTCGGGACACCGGTCGGATCACGCCCCAGCATTTT	CASSSRDTGRITPQHF
.	many	TRBV6-2/TRBV6-3	TRBJ2-7	TGTGCCAGCAGTCGCGCGACTAGTGCCTACGAGCAGTACTTC	CASSRATSAYEQYF
.	many	TRBV2	TRBJ2-1	TGTGCCAGCAGTGGGATAGCGGACGATCAAGAGCAGTTCTTC	CASSGIADDQEQFF
TRBD1	many	TRBV11-2	TRBJ1-1	TGTGCCAGCAGCTTAGAGCGACAGGGGGGGTCCGAAGCTTTCTTT	CASSLERQGGSEAFF
.	many	TRBV2	TRBJ2-7	TGTGCCAGCAGTGAGAAGGGTGGTCGCGGGGTTGACGAGCAGTACTTC	CASSEKGGRGVDEQYF
.	few	TRBV27	TRBJ1-5	TGTGCCAGCAGGGCCAGCAGCAATCAGCCCCAGCATTTT	CASRASSNQPQHF
.	.	TRBV20-1	TRBJ2-7	TGCAGTGCTAGAGTCGGGAGTAAACTCGGCGACGAGCAGTACTTC	CSARVGSKLGDEQYF
.	.	TRBV18	TRBJ2-7	TGTGCCAGCTCACCGACCAGACAAGCCTACGAGCAGTACTTC	CASSPTRQAYEQYF
.	many	TRBV29-1	TRBJ1-2	TGCAGCGACACACAGGGCTATGGCTACACCTTC	CSDTQGYGYTF
TRBD1	.	TRBV20-1	TRBJ2-7	TGCAGTGCTAATTCAGGGGGCTCCTACGAGCAGTACTTC	CSANSGGSYEQYF
.	few	TRBV6-1	TRBJ1-5	TGTGCCAGCAGCGGGGGCCGTGGGGTGGCCCAGCATTTT	CASSGGRGVAQHF
.	few	TRBV6-2/TRBV6-3	TRBJ2-2	TGTGCCAGCAGTTACGGGTGGGGGCTCAACGGGGAGCTGTTTTTT	CASSYGWGLNGELFF
.	.	TRBV20-1	TRBJ2-7	TGCAGTGCTAGAGATAGGGACCGCTCCTACGAGCAGTACTTC	CSARDRDRSYEQYF
TRBD2	many	TRBV27	TRBJ2-1	TGTGCCAGCAGTCCCGGGACTAGCGGGAGTTCCACACAGTTCTTC	CASSPGTSGSSTQFF
.	few	TRBV2	TRBJ2-5	TGTGCCAGCAGTTCGCTCGGAGTACGAGGGGAGACCCAGTACTTC	CASSSLGVRGETQYF
.	many	TRBV3-1	TRBJ2-7	TGTGCCAGCAGCCCTCCCCTCAAGGGCGAGCAGTACTTC	CASSPPLKGEQYF
.	many	TRBV11-2	TRBJ1-5	TGTGCCAGCAGCTTAGGTGGACAGAAGAATCAGCCCCAGCATTTT	CASSLGGQKNQPQHF
.	many	TRBV24-1	TRBJ2-2	TGTGCCACCAGTGATTCCGCCTGGGGGGTCCCGTTCACCGGGGAGCTGTTTTTT	CATSDSAWGVPFTGELFF
.	.	TRBV24-1	TRBJ1-5	TGTGCCACCAGTGATTCACTGAATCAGCCCCAGCATTTT	CATSDSLNQPQHF
TRBD2	many	TRBV7-9	TRBJ2-7	TGTGCCAGCAGCTTCGGACTAGCGGGAGAGGGCTCCTACGAGCAGTACTTC	CASSFGLAGEGSYEQYF
TRBD2	many	TRBV7-3	TRBJ2-2	TGTGCCAGCAGCTCCCAGCGGGAGGGAAACACCGGGGAGCTGTTTTTT	CASSSQREGNTGELFF
.	many	TRBV2	TRBJ2-5	TGTGCCAGCAGTGAAGCGCAAGTTATGGACAAAGAGACCCAGTACTTC	CASSEAQVMDKETQYF
TRBD1	many	TRBV2	TRBJ1-4	TGTGCCAGCAGTGAAGTCGGGACAGGGTTTAAAGAAAAACTGTTTTTT	CASSEVGTGFKEKLFF
.	many	TRBV7-3	TRBJ2-2	TGTGCCAGCAGCTTAACGAGTAGAACCGGGGAGCTGTTTTTT	CASSLTSRTGELFF
TRBD1	many	TRBV7-9	TRBJ1-1	TGTGCCAGCAGCCCGTCGCCCGGACAGGGAATGAACACTGAAGCTTTCTTT	CASSPSPGQGMNTEAFF
TRBD1	many	TRBV7-2	TRBJ2-7	TGTGCCAGCAGCCTTCAAGGGACAGTTAACTACGAGCAGTACTTC	CASSLQGTVNYEQYF
.	many	TRBV11-2	TRBJ2-3	TGTGCCAGCAGCTTAGGATACAGCACAGATACGCAGTATTTT	CASSLGYSTDTQYF
TRBD1	many	TRBV3-1	TRBJ1-6	TGTGCCAGCAGCCAATCCTGGACAGGGACTTCACCCCTCCACTTT	CASSQSWTGTSPLHF
.	many	TRBV19	TRBJ1-1	TGTGCCAGTAGTAACCTGCCCGGAGAGAACACTGAAGCTTTCTTT	CASSNLPGENTEAFF
.	few	TRBV4-1	TRBJ2-5	TGCGCCAGCAGCTTACGCGTGGCAGCTCAAGAGACCCAGTACTTC	CASSLRVAAQETQYF
.	few	TRBV20-1	TRBJ2-7	TGCAGTGCTAGAATCCTACAGGGTTTTTCCTACGAGCAGTACTTC	CSARILQGFSYEQYF
.	.	TRBV18	TRBJ1-2	TGTGCCAGCTCACTACTTCCGAGAGGTGAAGGCTACACCTTC	CASSLLPRGEGYTF